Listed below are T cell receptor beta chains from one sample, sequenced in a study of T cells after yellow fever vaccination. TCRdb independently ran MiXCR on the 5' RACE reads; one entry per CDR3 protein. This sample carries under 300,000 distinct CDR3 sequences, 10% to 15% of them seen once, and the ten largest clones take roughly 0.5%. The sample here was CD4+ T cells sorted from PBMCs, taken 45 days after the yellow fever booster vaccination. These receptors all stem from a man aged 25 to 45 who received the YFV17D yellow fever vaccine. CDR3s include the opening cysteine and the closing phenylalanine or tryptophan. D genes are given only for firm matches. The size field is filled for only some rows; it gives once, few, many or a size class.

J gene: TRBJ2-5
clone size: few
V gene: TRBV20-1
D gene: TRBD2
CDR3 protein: CSARIPGLAVKGETQYF
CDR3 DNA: TGCAGTGCTAGAATTCCGGGACTAGCGGTGAAGGGAGAGACCCAGTACTTC

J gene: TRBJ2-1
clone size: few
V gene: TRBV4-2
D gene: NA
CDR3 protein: CASSQVASRDNEQFF
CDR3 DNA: TGTGCCAGCAGCCAAGTGGCATCGAGGGACAATGAGCAGTTCTTC

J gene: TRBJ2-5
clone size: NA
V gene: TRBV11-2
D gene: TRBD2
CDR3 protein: CASSIYGTRQETQYF
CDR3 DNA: TGTGCCAGCAGCATATACGGGACTAGACAAGAGACCCAGTACTTC

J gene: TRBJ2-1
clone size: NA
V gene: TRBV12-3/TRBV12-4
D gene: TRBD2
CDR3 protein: CASSPGLAGRDEQFF
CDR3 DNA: TGTGCCAGCAGCCCGGGACTAGCGGGTCGGGATGAGCAGTTCTTC

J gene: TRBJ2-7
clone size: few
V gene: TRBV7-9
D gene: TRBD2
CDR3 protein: CASSGSGKTFEQYF
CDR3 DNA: TGTGCCAGCAGCGGTAGCGGGAAGACGTTCGAGCAGTACTTC

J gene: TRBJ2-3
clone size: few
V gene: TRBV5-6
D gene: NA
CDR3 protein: CASSLGHPTDTQYF
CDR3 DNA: TGTGCCAGCAGCTTGGGACACCCCACAGATACGCAGTATTTT

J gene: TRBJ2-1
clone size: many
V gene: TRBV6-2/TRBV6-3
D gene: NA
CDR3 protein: CASNTLDHPKKQFF
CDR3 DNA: TGTGCCAGCAACACACTGGACCACCCGAAAAAGCAGTTCTTC

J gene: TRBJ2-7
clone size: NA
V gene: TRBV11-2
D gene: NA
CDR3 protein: CASSLDAGTSMSEQYF
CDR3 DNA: TGTGCCAGCAGCTTAGACGCCGGGACATCGATGAGCGAGCAGTACTTC

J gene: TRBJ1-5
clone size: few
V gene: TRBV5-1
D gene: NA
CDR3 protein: CASSLSNPANQPQHF
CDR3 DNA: TGCGCCAGCAGCTTGAGCAATCCGGCGAATCAGCCCCAGCATTTT

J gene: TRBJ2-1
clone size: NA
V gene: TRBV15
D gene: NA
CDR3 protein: CATSRGSSGNEQFF
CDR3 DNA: TGTGCCACCAGCAGAGGGAGTTCAGGCAATGAGCAGTTCTTC

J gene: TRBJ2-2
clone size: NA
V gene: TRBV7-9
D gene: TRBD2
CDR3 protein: CASSLVGRETGELFF
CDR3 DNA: TGTGCCAGCAGCTTAGTCGGGAGGGAAACCGGGGAGCTGTTTTTT

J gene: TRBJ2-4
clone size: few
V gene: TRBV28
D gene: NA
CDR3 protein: CASSLEYKNIQYF
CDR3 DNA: TGTGCCAGCAGTTTAGAGTACAAAAACATTCAGTACTTC